Listed here is a single T cell receptor beta chain. Antigen: not known. TCRdb's copy holds only in-frame clones and misses some; the assay was immunoSEQ multiplex PCR. This sample has tens of thousands of clones; approximately 91% occur once, and the top ten carry around 2.6%. These data are taken from a study of lymphopenia after photon versus proton radiotherapy. General observations from the study: Only patients who died were analyzed for survival; proton advantage is unproven. Post-nadir TCR diversity decline inversely tracked overall survival among those who died.

In germline, CDR1 is SGHTA, CDR2 FQGTGA. The CDR3 runs to 15 residues. V gave up 2 bases and J gave up 10 bases, with 18 bases separating them. The chain links TRBV7-3 to TRBJ2-1; D is ambiguous. This sequence was found in a woman in her sixties or seventies with pancreatic cancer. This specimen was peripheral blood, taken from a patient treated with photon-based radiotherapy. This CDR3 reads CASSLEASGHGEQFF. DNA for the CDR3: TGTGCCAGCAGCTTAGAAGCGTCGGGCCACGGGGAGCAGTTCTTC.